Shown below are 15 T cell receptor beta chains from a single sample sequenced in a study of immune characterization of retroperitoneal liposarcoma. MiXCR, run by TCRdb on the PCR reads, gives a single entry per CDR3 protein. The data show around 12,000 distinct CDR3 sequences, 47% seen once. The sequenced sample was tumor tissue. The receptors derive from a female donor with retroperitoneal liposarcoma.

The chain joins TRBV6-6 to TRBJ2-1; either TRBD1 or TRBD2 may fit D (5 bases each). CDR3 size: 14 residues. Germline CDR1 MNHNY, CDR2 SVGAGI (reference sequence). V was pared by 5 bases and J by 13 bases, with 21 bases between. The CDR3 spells CASSDTGRRRTQFF. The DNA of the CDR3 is TGTGCCAGCAGTGACACAGGAAGGAGGAGGACCCAGTTCTTC.

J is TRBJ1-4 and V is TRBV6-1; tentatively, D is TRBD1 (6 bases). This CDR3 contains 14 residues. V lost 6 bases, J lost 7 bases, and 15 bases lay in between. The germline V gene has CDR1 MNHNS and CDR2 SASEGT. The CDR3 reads CASRDRGRGEKLFF. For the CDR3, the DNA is TGTGCCAGCAGGGACAGAGGGAGGGGTGAAAAACTGTTTTTT.

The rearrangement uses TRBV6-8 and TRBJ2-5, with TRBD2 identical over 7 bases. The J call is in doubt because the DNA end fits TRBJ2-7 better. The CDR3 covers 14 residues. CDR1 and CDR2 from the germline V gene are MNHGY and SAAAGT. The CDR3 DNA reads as TGTGCCAGCAGCAGGGACTATAGATCCTACGAGCAGTACTTC. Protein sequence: CASSRDYRSYEQYF.

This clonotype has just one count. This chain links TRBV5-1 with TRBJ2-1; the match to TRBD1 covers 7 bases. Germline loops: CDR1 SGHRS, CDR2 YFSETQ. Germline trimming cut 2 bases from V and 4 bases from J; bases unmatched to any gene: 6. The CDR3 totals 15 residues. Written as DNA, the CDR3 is TGCGCCAGCAGCTTACCGGGACAGATATACAATGAGCAGTTCTTC. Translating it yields CASSLPGQIYNEQFF.

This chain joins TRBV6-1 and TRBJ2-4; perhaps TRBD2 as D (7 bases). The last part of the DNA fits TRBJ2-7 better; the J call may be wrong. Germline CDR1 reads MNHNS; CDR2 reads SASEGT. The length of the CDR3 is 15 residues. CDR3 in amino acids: CASTIGGGPSYEQYF. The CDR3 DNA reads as TGTGCCAGCACCATAGGGGGGGGGCCCTCCTACGAGCAGTACTTC.

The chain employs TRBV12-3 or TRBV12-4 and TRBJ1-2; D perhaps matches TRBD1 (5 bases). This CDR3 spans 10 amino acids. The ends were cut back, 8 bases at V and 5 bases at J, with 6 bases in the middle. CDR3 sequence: CASGTYGYTF. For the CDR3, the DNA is TGTGCCAGCGGGACTTATGGCTACACCTTC.

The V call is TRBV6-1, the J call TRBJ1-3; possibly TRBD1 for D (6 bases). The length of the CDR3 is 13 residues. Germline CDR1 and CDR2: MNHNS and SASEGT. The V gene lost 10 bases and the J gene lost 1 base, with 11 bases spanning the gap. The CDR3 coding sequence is TGTGCCACCAAACAGGGATCTGGAAACACCATATATTTT. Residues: CATKQGSGNTIYF.

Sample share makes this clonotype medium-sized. CDR3 loop: CASKDQALGPVEQYF. In DNA, the CDR3 is TGTGCCAGTAAAGACCAAGCCCTCGGACCGGTGGAGCAGTACTTC. J is TRBJ2-5 and V is TRBV6-1; D gene uncertain. CDR3 length equals 15 residues. In germline, CDR1 is MNHNS, CDR2 SASEGT. Trimming stripped 9 bases from V and 11 bases from J, with 28 bases between.

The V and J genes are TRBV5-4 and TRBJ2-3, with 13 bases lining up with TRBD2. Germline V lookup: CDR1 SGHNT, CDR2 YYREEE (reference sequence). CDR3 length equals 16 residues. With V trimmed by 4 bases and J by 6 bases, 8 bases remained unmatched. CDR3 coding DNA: TGTGCCAGCAGCCTCGGACTAGCGGGAGATGAGGATACGCAGTATTTT. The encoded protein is CASSLGLAGDEDTQYF.

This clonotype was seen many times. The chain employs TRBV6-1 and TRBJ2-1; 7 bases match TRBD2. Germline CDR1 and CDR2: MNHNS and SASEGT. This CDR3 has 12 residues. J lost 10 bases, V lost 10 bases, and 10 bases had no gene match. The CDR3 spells CATMRGRSEQFF. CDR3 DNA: TGTGCCACAATGCGGGGGAGAAGCGAGCAGTTCTTC.

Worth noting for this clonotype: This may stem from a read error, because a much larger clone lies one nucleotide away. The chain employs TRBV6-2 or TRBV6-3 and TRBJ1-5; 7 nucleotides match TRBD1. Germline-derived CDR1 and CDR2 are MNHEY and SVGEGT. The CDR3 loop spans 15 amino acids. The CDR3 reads CASSEGQIRNQPRHF. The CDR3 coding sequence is TGTGCCAGCAGTGAGGGACAGATACGTAATCAGCCCCGGCATTTT.

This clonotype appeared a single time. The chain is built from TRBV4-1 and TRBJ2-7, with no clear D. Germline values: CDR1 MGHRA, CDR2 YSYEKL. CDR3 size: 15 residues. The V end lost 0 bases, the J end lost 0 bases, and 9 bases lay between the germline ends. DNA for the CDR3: TGCGCCAGCAGCCAAGACGGCCTTCTCTCCTACGAGCAGTACTTC. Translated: CASSQDGLLSYEQYF.

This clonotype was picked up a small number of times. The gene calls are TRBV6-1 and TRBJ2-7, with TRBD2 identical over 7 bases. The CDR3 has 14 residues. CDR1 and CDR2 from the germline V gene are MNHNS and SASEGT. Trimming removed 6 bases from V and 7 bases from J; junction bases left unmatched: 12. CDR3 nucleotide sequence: TGTGCCAGCAGGGGGGGGGGGGGGGATAGTGAGCAGTACTTC. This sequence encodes CASRGGGGDSEQYF.

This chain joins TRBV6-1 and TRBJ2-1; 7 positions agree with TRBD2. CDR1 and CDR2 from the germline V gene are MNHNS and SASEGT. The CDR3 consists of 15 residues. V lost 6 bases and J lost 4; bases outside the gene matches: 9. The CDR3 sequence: CASRGLVSGYNEQFF. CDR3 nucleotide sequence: TGTGCCAGCAGGGGACTCGTTAGCGGGTACAATGAGCAGTTCTTC.

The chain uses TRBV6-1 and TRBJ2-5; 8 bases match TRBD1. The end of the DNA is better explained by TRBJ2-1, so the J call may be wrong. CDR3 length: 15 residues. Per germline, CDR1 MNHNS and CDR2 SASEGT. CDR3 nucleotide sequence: TGTGCCAGCCATCGGACAGGGAGAGATAGTAATGAGCAGTTCTTC. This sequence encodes CASHRTGRDSNEQFF.